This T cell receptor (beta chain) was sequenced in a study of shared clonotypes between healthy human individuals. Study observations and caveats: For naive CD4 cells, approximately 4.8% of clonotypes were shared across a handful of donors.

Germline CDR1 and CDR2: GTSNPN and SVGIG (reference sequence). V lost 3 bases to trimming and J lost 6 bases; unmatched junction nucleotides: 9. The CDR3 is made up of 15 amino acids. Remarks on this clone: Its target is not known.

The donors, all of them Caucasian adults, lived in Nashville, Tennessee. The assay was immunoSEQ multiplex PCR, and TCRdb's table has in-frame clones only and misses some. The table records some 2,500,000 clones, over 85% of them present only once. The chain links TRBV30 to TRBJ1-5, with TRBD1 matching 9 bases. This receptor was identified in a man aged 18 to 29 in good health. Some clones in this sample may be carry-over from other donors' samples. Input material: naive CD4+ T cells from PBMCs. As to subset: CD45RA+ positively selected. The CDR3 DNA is TGTGCCTGGAGCGACACAGGGGGCGCAGGTCAGCCCCAGCATTTT. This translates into CAWSDTGGAGQPQHF. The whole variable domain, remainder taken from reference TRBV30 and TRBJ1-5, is SQTIHQWPATLVQPVGSPLSLECTVEGTSNPNLYWYRQAAGRGLQLLFYSVGIGQISSEVPQNLSASRPQDRQFILSSKKLLLSDSGFYLCAWSDTGGAGQPQHFGDGTRLSIL.